Shown below are 21 T cell receptor beta chains from a single sample sequenced in a study of T cell responses to AZD1222 COVID-19 vaccine. TCRdb's copy holds only in-frame clones and misses some; the assay was immunoSEQ multiplex PCR. This table holds about 130,000 clones, roughly 90% found once. Sequenced material: peripheral blood, taken on day 0 of AZD1222 vaccination. The receptors were gathered from an adult in good health.

V is TRBV27 and J is TRBJ2-5; 11 positions match TRBD2. The CDR3 has 15 amino acids. Germline V gives CDR1 MNHEY, CDR2 SMNVEV (reference sequence). Trimming took 5 bases from V and 2 from J; bases not matched to a gene: 4. CDR3 protein: CASSPGLAAQETQYF. As DNA, the CDR3 is TGTGCCAGCAGTCCGGGACTAGCGGCGCAAGAGACCCAGTACTTC.

This chain uses TRBV2 with TRBJ2-3, with 9 bases identical to TRBD2. This CDR3 is built from 15 residues. V was pared by 4 bases and J by 3 bases, with 5 bases of the junction left unmatched. The V gene's germline CDR1 is SNHLY and CDR2 FYNNEI. The CDR3 DNA is TGTGCCAGCAGTGCGACTAGCGGAAGAACAGATACGCAGTATTTT. This sequence encodes CASSATSGRTDTQYF. Based on the CDR3 plus reference TRBV2 and TRBJ2-3, the full variable domain is EPEVTQTPSHQVTQMGQEVILRCVPISNHLYFYWYRQILGQKVEFLVSFYNNEISEKSEIFDDQFSVERPDGSNFTLKIRSTKLEDSAMYFCASSATSGRTDTQYFGPGTRLTVL.

The chain has TRBV4-3 and TRBJ1-2, with unresolved D. The CDR3 is made up of 15 amino acids. Germline V gene data show CDR1 as LGHNA and CDR2 as YSLEER. The V end was cut by 1 base, the J end by 0 bases, with 9 bases between. CDR3 protein: CASSQAHRTNYGYTF. The CDR3 DNA follows: TGCGCCAGCAGCCAAGCCCACCGGACTAACTATGGCTACACCTTC.

J is TRBJ1-1 and V is TRBV5-1; D possibly corresponds to TRBD1 (6 bases). Looked up from germline, CDR1 is SGHRS and CDR2 is YFSETQ. The CDR3 runs 14 residues. Trimming took off 4 bases at V and 1 base at J, with 11 bases between the two ends. As DNA, the CDR3 is TGCGCCAGCAGCATTGACAGGTCGAACACTGAAGCTTTCTTT. Its protein is CASSIDRSNTEAFF.

The rearrangement joins TRBV6-1 to TRBJ2-7; 7 positions match TRBD2. Germline CDR1 MNHNS, CDR2 SASEGT. The CDR3 totals 14 residues. The trim removed 2 bases at V and 5 bases at J, leaving 6 bases unmatched. The CDR3 loop reads CASSERGGEDEQYF. CDR3 in DNA: TGTGCCAGCAGTGAACGCGGGGGAGAAGACGAGCAGTACTTC.

This rearrangement joins TRBV6-1 to TRBJ2-7; the D gene is possibly TRBD2 (6 bases). CDR3 length: 13 amino acids. Germline V lookup: CDR1 MNHNS, CDR2 SASEGT. The V end was cut by 1 base, the J end by 6 bases, with 10 bases between. The CDR3 loop is CASSEGQGGEQYF. The CDR3 DNA reads as TGTGCCAGCAGTGAAGGGCAGGGAGGCGAGCAGTACTTC.

The rearrangement uses TRBV10-2 and TRBJ2-3; the match to TRBD1 covers 7 bases. Looked up from germline, CDR1 is WSHSY and CDR2 is SAAADI. J was trimmed by 2 bases and V by 4 bases; bases with no gene match: 6. There are 15 residues in the CDR3. CDR3 DNA sequence: TGCGCCAGCAGTGGGACAGGAAGGGCCACAGATACGCAGTATTTT. It encodes CASSGTGRATDTQYF.

This clone was counted a few times. The chain combines TRBV19 with TRBJ1-1; TRBD1 matches 8 bases. The CDR3 is made up of 14 amino acids. The junction had 4 bases not matched to a gene; V was cut back by 6 bases and J by 1 base. The germline gives CDR1 LNHDA, CDR2 SQIVND (reference sequence). CDR3 bases: TGTGCCAGTAGGGAACAGGGGGAGAACACTGAAGCTTTCTTT. As protein: CASREQGENTEAFF.

The rearrangement links TRBV20-1 to TRBJ2-5; D unclear. Germline values: CDR1 DFQATT, CDR2 SNEGSKA (reference sequence). This CDR3 contains 11 residues. V lost 1 base to trimming and J lost 5 bases, with 5 bases between them. CDR3 sequence (DNA): TGCAGTGCTAGAGTGGGGGAGACCCAGTACTTC. Translating gives CSARVGETQYF.

The rearrangement uses TRBV28 and TRBJ1-2, with 7 bases aligning to TRBD1. This CDR3 has 16 amino acids. The V gene end was trimmed by 1 base and the J gene end by 0 bases; junction bases not matched to a gene: 5. Germline values: CDR1 MDHEN, CDR2 SYDVKM. DNA for the CDR3: TGTGCCAGCAGTTTATTAGGGACAGAAGCTAACTATGGCTACACCTTC. Protein product: CASSLLGTEANYGYTF.

This rearrangement joins TRBV19 to TRBJ1-1; a weak D match, TRBD1 (5 bases). The germline V gene has CDR1 LNHDA and CDR2 SQIVND (reference sequence). Trimming took 6 bases from V and 1 from J, leaving 15 bases between them. The CDR3 sequence is 15 residues long. CDR3 nucleotide sequence: TGTGCCAGTAGCCTCCCGGGGCAGGCGAACACTGAAGCTTTCTTT. It specifies CASSLPGQANTEAFF. The whole variable domain, remainder taken from reference TRBV19 and TRBJ1-1, is DGGITQSPKYLFRKEGQNVTLSCEQNLNHDAMYWYRQDPGQGLRLIYYSQIVNDFQKGDIAEGYSVSREKKESFPLTVTSAQKNPTAFYLCASSLPGQANTEAFFGQGTRLTVV.

The chain employs TRBV9 and TRBJ2-1, with 10 nucleotides matching TRBD1. CDR3 length equals 18 residues. Germline-derived CDR1 and CDR2 are SGDLS and YYNGEE. Unmatched junction bases numbered 9, after V lost 0 bases and J lost 3 bases. The CDR3 loop reads CASSVGLWGQGYYNEQFF. CDR3 in DNA: TGTGCCAGCAGCGTAGGATTGTGGGGACAGGGGTACTACAATGAGCAGTTCTTC.

This clone was seen a single time. The chain uses TRBV30 and TRBJ2-7, with 7 positions matching TRBD2. This CDR3 has 14 residues. In germline, CDR1 is GTSNPN, CDR2 SVGIG (reference sequence). V was pared by 5 bases and J by 2 bases, with 9 bases of the junction left unmatched. The CDR3 coding sequence is TGTGCCTGGGGTATTGGGGGGGTACCCTACGAGCAGTACTTC. It specifies CAWGIGGVPYEQYF.

The chain links TRBV13 to TRBJ2-7, with 7 nucleotides matching TRBD2. Unmatched junction bases numbered 12, after V lost 6 bases and J lost 7 bases. CDR3 length: 14 residues. CDR1 and CDR2 (germline): PRHDT, FYEKMQ (reference sequence). DNA of the CDR3: TGTGCCAGCAGTCCCGGGACTAATTATTGGGAGCAGTACTTC. Encoded protein: CASSPGTNYWEQYF.

This clone was recorded only once. J is TRBJ2-1 and V is TRBV27; D call uncertain. CDR3 size: 12 residues. V lost 2 bases and J lost 6, with 5 bases in between. CDR1 and CDR2 (germline): MNHEY, SMNVEV (reference sequence). The CDR3 sequence: CASSLRPNEQFF. As DNA, the CDR3 is TGTGCCAGCAGTTTAAGGCCCAATGAGCAGTTCTTC.

CDR3 protein: CASSLIGGSSYEQYF. The CDR3 DNA sequence: TGTGCCAGCAGCTTGATTGGGGGTAGCTCCTACGAGCAGTACTTC. V is TRBV11-3 and J is TRBJ2-7, with D perhaps matching TRBD1 or TRBD2 (5 bases each). CDR3 size: 15 residues. Germline V gives CDR1 SGHNT, CDR2 YENEEA. Trimming took 3 bases from V and 0 from J, leaving 12 bases between them.

The V call is TRBV9, the J call TRBJ2-1, with 8 bases identical to TRBD2. The trim removed 4 bases at V and 2 bases at J, leaving 23 bases unmatched. Germline CDR1 SGDLS, CDR2 YYNGEE. CDR3 length equals 21 residues. CDR3 coding DNA: TGTGCCAGCAGCCCTCTAACTAGCGGAAGCGGGCCCCGATCCCCCTACAATGAGCAGTTCTTC. Its protein is CASSPLTSGSGPRSPYNEQFF.

The V and J genes are TRBV28 and TRBJ1-2; D is unclear. V was shortened by 5 bases and J by 4 bases, with 8 bases between the two germline ends. Germline CDR1 reads MDHEN; CDR2 reads SYDVKM. This CDR3 is 12 amino acids long. Written as DNA, the CDR3 is TGTGCCAGCAGTCCCGGGAGCTATGGCTACACCTTC. Translating it yields CASSPGSYGYTF.

The chain links TRBV11-2 to TRBJ2-7; D gene uncertain. Germline CDR1 reads SGHAT; CDR2 reads FQNNGV. This CDR3 is 12 amino acids long. With 1 base removed from V and 3 bases from J, the gap between germline ends came to 4 bases. CDR3 in amino acids: CASSLGDYEQYF. The CDR3, as DNA: TGTGCCAGCAGCTTAGGGGACTACGAGCAGTACTTC.

V is TRBV11-2 and J is TRBJ2-7; 7 bases map to TRBD1. The CDR3 loop spans 13 amino acids. The V segment lost 5 bases and the J segment 7 bases; nucleotides outside the gene matches: 8. Per germline, CDR1 SGHAT and CDR2 FQNNGV. The CDR3 DNA follows: TGTGCCAGCAGCCGGGACAGATCGGGGGAGCAGTACTTC. Translation gives CASSRDRSGEQYF.

The chain links TRBV11-2 to TRBJ2-7; D is unresolved. The CDR3 loop spans 12 amino acids. V gave up 0 bases and J gave up 7 bases, with 7 bases separating them. The germline V gene has CDR1 SGHAT and CDR2 FQNNGV. This CDR3 is CASSLDSPEQYF. In nucleotides, the CDR3 is TGTGCCAGCAGCTTAGATTCGCCAGAGCAGTACTTC.